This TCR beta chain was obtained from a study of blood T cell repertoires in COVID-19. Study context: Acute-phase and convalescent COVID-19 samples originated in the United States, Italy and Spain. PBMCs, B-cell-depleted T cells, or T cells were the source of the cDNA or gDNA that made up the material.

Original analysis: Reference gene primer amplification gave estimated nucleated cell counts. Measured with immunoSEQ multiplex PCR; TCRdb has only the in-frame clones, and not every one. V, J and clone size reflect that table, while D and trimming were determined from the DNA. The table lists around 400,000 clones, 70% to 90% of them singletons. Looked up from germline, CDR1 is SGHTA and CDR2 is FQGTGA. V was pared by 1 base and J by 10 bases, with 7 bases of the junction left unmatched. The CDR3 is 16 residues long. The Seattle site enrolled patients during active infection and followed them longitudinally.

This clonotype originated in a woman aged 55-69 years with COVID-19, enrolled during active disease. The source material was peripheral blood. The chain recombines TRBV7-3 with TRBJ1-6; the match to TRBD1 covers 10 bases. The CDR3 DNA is TGTGCCAGCAGCTTAAGCGGGACAGGGGTAGGATCACCCCTCCACTTT. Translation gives CASSLSGTGVGSPLHF. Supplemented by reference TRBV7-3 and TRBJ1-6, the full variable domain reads GAGVSQTPSNKVTEKGKYVELRCDPISGHTALYWYRQSLGQGPEFLIYFQGTGAADDSGLPNDRFFAVRPEGSVSTLKIQRTERGDSAVYLCASSLSGTGVGSPLHFGNGTRLTVT.